The next 7 T cell receptor beta chains were all read from a single sample in a study of shared clonotypes between healthy human individuals. The protocol was immunoSEQ multiplex PCR, while the TCRdb copy is restricted to in-frame clones and leaves out a portion. The data contain roughly 1,000,000 clones, around 82% of them seen just once; the ten biggest clones take up 0.5% to 0.6%. The source material was memory CD4+ T cells from PBMCs. Subset meaning: CD45RA-negative fraction. The receptors derive from a man younger than 35 in good health. Some clones in this sample may be carry-over from other donors' samples.

This clone has only a few counts. This chain uses TRBV11-3 with TRBJ2-3, with 12 bases aligning to TRBD1. V lost 6 bases and J lost 6; bases outside the gene matches: 7. The CDR3 is 15 amino acids. Germline CDR1 and CDR2: SGHNT and YENEEA. The CDR3 region is CASSQDGTGGDTQYF. The CDR3 DNA reads as TGTGCCAGCAGTCAAGACGGGACAGGGGGCGATACGCAGTATTTT.

This chain connects TRBV7-8 to TRBJ1-5; no reliable D call. Trimming took off 0 bases at V and 7 bases at J, with 7 bases between the two ends. Germline V lookup: CDR1 SGHVS, CDR2 FQNEAQ. The CDR3 runs 13 residues. In DNA, the CDR3 is TGTGCCAGCAGCTTAGCGAGGGAGCAGCCCCAGCATTTT. It encodes CASSLAREQPQHF.

The chain uses TRBV9 and TRBJ2-1, with unresolved D. The germline V and J ends were trimmed by 2 bases and 0 bases, with 9 bases remaining between them. The CDR3 extends over 15 amino acids. The germline V gene encodes CDR1 SGDLS and CDR2 YYNGEE. For the CDR3, the DNA is TGTGCCAGCAGCGTTTCGGCAGGCTCCTACAATGAGCAGTTCTTC. Protein sequence: CASSVSAGSYNEQFF. Combining the CDR3 with reference TRBV9 and TRBJ2-1 gives the whole variable domain DSGVTQTPKHLITATGQRVTLRCSPRSGDLSVYWYQQSLDQGLQFLIQYYNGEERAKGNILERFSAQQFPDLHSELNLSSLELGDSALYFCASSVSAGSYNEQFFGPGTRLTVL.

The table lists this clone with many counts. The CDR3 here is CASSVSGSGYTF. The CDR3 DNA reads as TGCGCCAGCAGCGTTTCGGGGTCTGGCTACACCTTC. The chain recombines TRBV4-3 with TRBJ1-2; no clear D. With 5 bases removed from V and 7 bases from J, the gap between germline ends came to 11 bases. CDR3 length equals 12 residues. Looked up from germline, CDR1 is LGHNA and CDR2 is YSLEER.

The chain carries TRBV2 and TRBJ1-5; no definite D call. The CDR3 contains 15 residues. Germline V lookup: CDR1 SNHLY, CDR2 FYNNEI. V was shortened by 3 bases and J by 1 base, with 10 bases between the two germline ends. CDR3 sequence: CASSDPPTSNQPQHF. CDR3 DNA: TGTGCCAGCAGTGATCCCCCAACAAGCAATCAGCCCCAGCATTTT. Together with reference TRBV2 and TRBJ1-5, the CDR3 gives the full variable domain: EPEVTQTPSHQVTQMGQEVILRCVPISNHLYFYWYRQILGQKVEFLVSFYNNEISEKSEIFDDQFSVERPDGSNFTLKIRSTKLEDSAMYFCASSDPPTSNQPQHFGDGTRLSIL.

The genes are TRBV11-2 and TRBJ2-5, with D tentatively TRBD1 (6 bases). The V end was cut by 5 bases, the J end by 4 bases, with 8 bases between. Germline lookup yields CDR1 SGHAT and CDR2 FQNNGV. The CDR3 consists of 12 residues. For the CDR3, the DNA is TGTGCCAGCAGCAGGGGGTTAGAGACCCAGTACTTC. The encoded protein is CASSRGLETQYF.

This clone was seen only a few times. This chain connects TRBV7-2 to TRBJ2-7, with 8 bases aligning to TRBD1. Germline V CDR1 and CDR2: SGHTA, FQGNSA. After removal of 5 bases from V and 3 bases from J, the junction contained 6 bases not matched to a gene. The CDR3 has 14 residues. The CDR3 here is CASSTRTGLYEQYF. The DNA of the CDR3 is TGTGCCAGCAGCACCAGGACAGGGCTCTACGAGCAGTACTTC.